Included here is one T cell receptor beta chain sequence, with context. The entry originates in a study of T cell changes during pregnancy in multiple sclerosis. V lost 6 bases and J lost 5; bases outside the gene matches: 2. This CDR3 comprises 12 residues. Profiled with immunoSEQ multiplex PCR; TCRdb holds only in-frame clones, not every one. The table lists 90,000 to 120,000 clones, around 90% of them singletons. Sample: peripheral blood, taken in the third trimester of pregnancy. The chain recombines TRBV23-1 with TRBJ2-7; 9 nucleotides match TRBD2. TRBV23-1 is an ORF, and what it does is uncertain. The receptor's source is a female donor in good health, enrolled as a control in a pregnancy study. The CDR3 DNA sequence: TGCGCCAGCAGCCGGACTAGCGACGAGCAGTACTTC. Its translation: CASSRTSDEQYF.